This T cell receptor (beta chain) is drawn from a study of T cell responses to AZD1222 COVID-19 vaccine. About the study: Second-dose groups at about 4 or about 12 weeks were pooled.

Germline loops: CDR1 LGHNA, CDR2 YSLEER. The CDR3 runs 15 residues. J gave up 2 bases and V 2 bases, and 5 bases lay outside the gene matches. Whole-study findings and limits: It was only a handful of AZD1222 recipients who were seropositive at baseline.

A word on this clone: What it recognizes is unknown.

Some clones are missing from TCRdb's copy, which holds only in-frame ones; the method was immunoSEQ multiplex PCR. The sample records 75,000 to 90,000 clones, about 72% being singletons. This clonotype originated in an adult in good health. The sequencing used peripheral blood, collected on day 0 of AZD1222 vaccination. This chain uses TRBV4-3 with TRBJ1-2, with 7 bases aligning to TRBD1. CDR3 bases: TGCGCCAGCAGCCAAATGACAGGGATGAACTATGGCTACACCTTC. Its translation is CASSQMTGMNYGYTF.